The 25 T cell receptor beta chains presented below share a single source sample, sequenced in a study of T cells after yellow fever vaccination. TCRdb reanalysed the 5' RACE reads using MiXCR and keeps one entry per CDR3 protein. The data show over 150,000 distinct CDR3 sequences, with 6.5% to 8.5% seen just once and 2.5% to 3% held by the top ten. The specimen comprised CD4+ T cells sorted from PBMCs, sampled less than 6 days after the first yellow fever vaccination. Receptors were obtained from a man aged 18 to 35 who received the YFV17D yellow fever vaccine.

This clonotype occurred many times. This chain links TRBV3-1 with TRBJ2-2; the D gene is possibly TRBD1 (6 bases). V shed 1 base and J shed 3 bases, with 15 bases lying between them. Per germline, CDR1 LGHDT and CDR2 YNNKEL (reference sequence). CDR3 length equals 17 residues. CDR3 sequence reads: CASSQAYRQAYTGELFF. The CDR3, as DNA: TGTGCCAGCAGCCAAGCTTACCGACAGGCATACACCGGGGAGCTGTTTTTT.

This clonotype was observed a few times. The rearrangement joins TRBV6-1 to TRBJ1-2; perhaps TRBD1 as D (5 bases). This CDR3 comprises 16 residues. Germline V gene lookup returns CDR1 MNHNS and CDR2 SASEGT. Trimming left V 2 bases short and J 0 bases short, with 13 bases between. The CDR3 region has the DNA TGTGCCAGCAGTGAACCCAGTGGGGCTTCTAACTATGGCTACACCTTC. Protein product: CASSEPSGASNYGYTF.

This clonotype was seen only a few times. The J gene is TRBJ2-1, the V gene TRBV5-1, with 7 nucleotides matching TRBD1. With V trimmed by 4 bases and J by 2 bases, 9 bases remained unmatched. This CDR3 is 16 amino acids long. Looked up from germline, CDR1 is SGHRS and CDR2 is YFSETQ. The CDR3 here is CASSASGTVAYNEQFF. The CDR3 DNA sequence: TGCGCCAGCAGCGCGTCCGGGACAGTAGCCTACAATGAGCAGTTCTTC.

The V call is TRBV12-3 or TRBV12-4, the J call TRBJ1-6; weak D call: TRBD1 (5 bases). The CDR3 spans 13 residues. Trimming took off 7 bases at V and 13 bases at J, with 17 bases between the two ends. Here the CDR3 reads CASNWGPLMPLHF. The CDR3 region has the DNA TGTGCCAGCAACTGGGGCCCCCTCATGCCCCTCCACTTT.

In this sample, this clonotype turned up many times. The chain joins TRBV9 to TRBJ2-1; 9 nucleotides match TRBD2. Germline CDR1 SGDLS, CDR2 YYNGEE. Unmatched junction bases numbered 5, after V lost 1 base and J lost 6 bases. The CDR3 sequence is 15 residues long. The CDR3 sequence: CASSVTAGGFNEQFF. The CDR3 DNA reads as TGTGCCAGCAGCGTAACGGCGGGGGGGTTCAATGAGCAGTTCTTC.

This clonotype was counted many times. The chain uses TRBV7-3 and TRBJ2-3; D unclear. V gave up 3 bases and J gave up 10 bases, with 8 bases separating them. Germline V lookup: CDR1 SGHTA, CDR2 FQGTGA. The CDR3 runs to 11 residues. The CDR3 sequence is CASSFFRAQYF. The CDR3 bases are TGTGCCAGCAGCTTTTTTAGAGCGCAGTATTTT. The variable domain in full, completed from reference TRBV7-3 and TRBJ2-3, reads GAGVSQTPSNKVTEKGKYVELRCDPISGHTALYWYRQSLGQGPEFLIYFQGTGAADDSGLPNDRFFAVRPEGSVSTLKIQRTERGDSAVYLCASSFFRAQYFGPGTRLTVL.

The rearrangement joins TRBV6-5 to TRBJ1-2; the D gene is possibly TRBD1 (6 bases). This CDR3 contains 18 residues. Trimming removed 6 bases from V and 8 bases from J, with 31 bases in between. From germline, CDR1 is MNHEY and CDR2 SVGAGI. The CDR3 loop is CASRHATGPGQSTGGYTF. CDR3 sequence (DNA): TGTGCCAGCAGACACGCGACCGGACCTGGACAGTCCACAGGAGGCTACACCTTC.

This clonotype was picked up a small number of times. The chain recombines TRBV15 with TRBJ1-2; D gene unclear. CDR1 and CDR2 from the germline V gene are LNHNV and YYDKDF (reference sequence). The CDR3 sequence is 11 residues long. The ends were cut back, 0 bases at V and 9 bases at J, with 5 bases in the middle. The CDR3 DNA follows: TGTGCCACCAGCAGAGATAGTAGCTACACCTTC. It is translated as CATSRDSSYTF.

In its sample, this clonotype was seen many times. V usage is TRBV20-1 and J usage is TRBJ2-5; D call uncertain. The ends were cut back, 6 bases at V and 2 bases at J, with 4 bases in the middle. The CDR3 runs to 10 residues. Germline CDR1 DFQATT, CDR2 SNEGSKA (reference sequence). CDR3 bases: TGCAGTGCGCGACAAGAGACCCAGTACTTC. Translation gives CSARQETQYF.

This clonotype showed up many times. The J gene is TRBJ2-3, the V gene TRBV7-2; 11 nucleotides line up with TRBD1. V dropped 0 bases and J dropped 6; count of bases not matched to a gene: 11. Germline V lookup: CDR1 SGHTA, CDR2 FQGNSA. The CDR3 has 18 residues. Written as DNA, the CDR3 is TGTGCCAGCAGCTTAGCTTTTCGGGACAGGGGGGACAAGGATACGCAGTATTTT. Its protein product is CASSLAFRDRGDKDTQYF.

This clonotype was detected ten times or more. This chain uses TRBV9 with TRBJ2-1; D gene ambiguous. The CDR3 is 14 residues long. The germline V and J ends were trimmed by 3 bases and 2 bases, with 9 bases remaining between them. Germline CDR1 SGDLS, CDR2 YYNGEE. In nucleotides, the CDR3 is TGTGCCAGCAGCGAGGGCTCTCCCTACAATGAGCAGTTCTTC. This sequence encodes CASSEGSPYNEQFF.

This clonotype was picked up many times. The chain joins TRBV14 to TRBJ2-1; D call uncertain. Germline loops: CDR1 SGHDN, CDR2 FVKESK. V lost 2 bases to trimming and J lost 0 bases, with 17 bases between them. This CDR3 is built from 18 residues. CDR3 residues: CASSQYTGGSSSYNEQFF. The CDR3 nucleotides read TGTGCCAGCAGCCAATATACGGGCGGTTCGAGCTCCTACAATGAGCAGTTCTTC.

A word on this clonotype: One end of the junction does not line up with germline, which may come from a read error. The J gene is TRBJ2-1, the V gene TRBV4-3; possible D gene TRBD2, 5 bases. This CDR3 has 17 amino acids. The germline V gene encodes CDR1 LGHNA and CDR2 YSLEER. The CDR3 region is CASSKDTPLGGFNEQFF. The CDR3 DNA reads as TGCGCCAGCAGCAAAGATACCCCGCTAGGAGGATTCAATGAGCAGTTCTTC.

A few counts support this clonotype. The chain has TRBV6-2 or TRBV6-3 and TRBJ2-2; D is possibly TRBD1 (5 bases). Germline V gives CDR1 MNHEY, CDR2 SVGEGT. V lost 6 bases and J lost 3, with 11 bases in between. The CDR3 totals 14 residues. The CDR3 nucleotides read TGTGCCAGCAGGCAGGGCATGGACACCGGGGAGCTGTTTTTT. Translation gives CASRQGMDTGELFF.

This clonotype showed up many times. This chain connects TRBV29-1 to TRBJ2-1; weak D call: TRBD1 (6 bases). The CDR3 has 13 amino acids. Germline CDR1 is SQVTM and CDR2 is ANQGSEA. With 0 bases removed from V and 9 bases from J, the gap between germline ends came to 12 bases. This chain's CDR3 is CSVEDLGAVEQFF. CDR3 sequence (DNA): TGCAGCGTTGAAGACTTGGGGGCGGTTGAGCAGTTCTTC.

This clonotype was seen ten or more times. The V call is TRBV4-1, the J call TRBJ2-2; D is unresolved. Germline V CDR1 and CDR2: MGHRA, YSYEKL. This CDR3 region has 13 residues. V lost 4 bases and J 8 bases, leaving 11 bases between the germline ends. CDR3 nucleotide sequence: TGCGCCAGCAGCCGGGCCCCTCGAGGGGAGCTGTTTTTT. Residues: CASSRAPRGELFF.

A few counts support this clonotype. V gene TRBV7-2 combines with J gene TRBJ2-5; 7 bases align to TRBD2. This CDR3 spans 13 amino acids. V shed 4 bases, J shed 5 bases, and the junction held 4 bases outside the gene matches. The germline V gene has CDR1 SGHTA and CDR2 FQGNSA. CDR3 sequence (DNA): TGTGCCAGCAGCTCGGGAGGATTTGAGACCCAGTACTTC. Amino acid sequence: CASSSGGFETQYF. Looking up the rest from reference TRBV7-2 and TRBJ2-5 gives the full variable domain: GAGVSQSPSNKVTEKGKDVELRCDPISGHTALYWYRQSLGQGLEFLIYFQGNSAPDKSGLPSDRFSAERTGGSVSTLTIQRTQQEDSAVYLCASSSGGFETQYFGPGTRLLVL.

This clonotype came up many times. This chain links TRBV20-1 with TRBJ1-5; tentatively, D is TRBD1 (6 bases). Germline-derived CDR1 and CDR2 are DFQATT and SNEGSKA (reference sequence). V lost 3 bases to trimming and J lost 7 bases, with 19 bases between them. This CDR3 region has 15 residues. The CDR3 here is CSASPPTGSIQPQHF. DNA of the CDR3: TGCAGTGCTAGCCCTCCGACAGGCAGTATACAGCCCCAGCATTTT.

This clonotype showed up many times. The V and J genes are TRBV20-1 and TRBJ1-1; D unresolved. Trimming took 8 bases from V and 2 from J, leaving 12 bases between them. This CDR3 is built from 12 residues. Germline values: CDR1 DFQATT, CDR2 SNEGSKA (reference sequence). The CDR3 reads CSPFGSNTEAFF. CDR3 in DNA: TGCAGTCCTTTCGGCAGTAACACTGAAGCTTTCTTT.

This clonotype was recorded many times. This chain joins TRBV15 and TRBJ2-4; no clear D gene. V lost 5 bases to trimming and J lost 1 base, with 12 bases between them. The CDR3 totals 15 residues. The germline V gene encodes CDR1 LNHNV and CDR2 YYDKDF (reference sequence). DNA of the CDR3: TGTGCCACCAGCGGGAACTTGGGTGCCAAAAACATTCAGTACTTC. It specifies CATSGNLGAKNIQYF.

In its sample, this clonotype was seen many times. This chain connects TRBV5-1 to TRBJ2-3; D is ambiguous. This CDR3 region has 12 residues. Trimming cost V 1 base and J 4 bases, with 4 bases left between them. Germline V gives CDR1 SGHRS, CDR2 YFSETQ. Written as DNA, the CDR3 is TGCGCCAGCAGCTTGTTTGCAGATACGCAGTATTTT. It is translated as CASSLFADTQYF.

This clonotype appeared many times. The CDR3 region is CASSLRTSGTSYNEQFF. The CDR3 region has the DNA TGTGCCAGCAGCCTCCGGACTAGCGGGACCTCCTACAATGAGCAGTTCTTC. V gene TRBV3-1 combines with J gene TRBJ2-1; 12 nucleotides align to TRBD2. The CDR3 has 17 amino acids. Losses at the gene ends were 4 bases for V and 0 bases for J; bases not matched to a gene: 4. CDR1 and CDR2 from the germline V gene are LGHDT and YNNKEL (reference sequence).

At least ten counts were recorded for this clonotype. J is TRBJ2-1 and V is TRBV7-6, with unresolved D. Germline V lookup: CDR1 SGHVS, CDR2 FNYEAQ. Trimming removed 1 base at V and 8 bases at J, with 15 bases between. This CDR3 spans 15 amino acids. In nucleotides, the CDR3 is TGTGCCAGCAGCTTAGGAACTTATACCAAGCATGAGCAGTTCTTC. Translating gives CASSLGTYTKHEQFF.

This clonotype was recorded at least ten times. The V gene is TRBV15, the J gene TRBJ1-1; D ambiguous. In germline, CDR1 is LNHNV, CDR2 YYDKDF (reference sequence). The V end lost 3 bases, the J end lost 8 bases, and 13 bases lay between the germline ends. CDR3 length: 13 amino acids. The CDR3 region has the DNA TGTGCCACCAGCAGCAAAGGTCGGCAAGAAGCTTTCTTT. It specifies CATSSKGRQEAFF.

The V call is TRBV2, the J call TRBJ1-6; 8 bases fit TRBD1. This CDR3 spans 16 amino acids. The ends lost 3 bases at V and 4 bases at J; junction bases unmatched: 5. Germline V gene lookup returns CDR1 SNHLY and CDR2 FYNNEI. CDR3 sequence (DNA): TGTGCCAGCAGTGATTCGGGACAGGCTTATAATTCACCCCTCCACTTT. Its protein is CASSDSGQAYNSPLHF.